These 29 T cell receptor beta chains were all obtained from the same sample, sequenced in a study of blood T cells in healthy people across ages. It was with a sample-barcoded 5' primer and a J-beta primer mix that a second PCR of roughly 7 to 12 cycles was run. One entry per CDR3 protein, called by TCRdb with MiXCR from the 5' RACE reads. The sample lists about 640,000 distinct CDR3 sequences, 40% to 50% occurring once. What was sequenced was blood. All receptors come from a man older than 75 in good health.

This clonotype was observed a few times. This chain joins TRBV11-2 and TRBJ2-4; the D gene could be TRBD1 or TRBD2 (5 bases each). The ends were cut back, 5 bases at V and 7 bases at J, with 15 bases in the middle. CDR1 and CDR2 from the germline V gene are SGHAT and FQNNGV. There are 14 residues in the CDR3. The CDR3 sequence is CASSRDQGVNIQYF. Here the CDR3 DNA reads TGTGCCAGCAGCCGGGACCAGGGTGTCAACATTCAGTACTTC.

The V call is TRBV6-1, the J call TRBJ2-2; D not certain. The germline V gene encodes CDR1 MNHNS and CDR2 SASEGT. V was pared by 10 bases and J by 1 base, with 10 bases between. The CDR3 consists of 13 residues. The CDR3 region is CANPNRNTGELFF. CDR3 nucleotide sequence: TGTGCCAACCCTAACAGGAACACCGGGGAGCTGTTTTTT.

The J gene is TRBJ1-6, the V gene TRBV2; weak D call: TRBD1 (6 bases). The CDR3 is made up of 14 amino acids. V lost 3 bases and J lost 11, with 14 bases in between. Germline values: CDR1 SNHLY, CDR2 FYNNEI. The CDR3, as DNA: TGTGCCAGCAGTGAGAAGGGGGGTCGGGCACCCCTCCACTTT. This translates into CASSEKGGRAPLHF.

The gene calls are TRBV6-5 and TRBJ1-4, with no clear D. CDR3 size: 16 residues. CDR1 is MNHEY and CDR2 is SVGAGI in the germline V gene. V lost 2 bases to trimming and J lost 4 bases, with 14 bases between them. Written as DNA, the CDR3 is TGTGCCAGCAGTTACACGCGGTCCGTAATTAATGAAAAACTGTTTTTT. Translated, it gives CASSYTRSVINEKLFF.

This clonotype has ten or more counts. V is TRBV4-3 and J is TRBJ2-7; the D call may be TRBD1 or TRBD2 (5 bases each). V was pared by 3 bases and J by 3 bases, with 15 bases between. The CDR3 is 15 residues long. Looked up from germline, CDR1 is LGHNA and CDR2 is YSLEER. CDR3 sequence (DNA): TGCGCCAGCAGCCAGGACGGGACCTATTTCTACGAGCAGTACTTC. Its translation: CASSQDGTYFYEQYF.

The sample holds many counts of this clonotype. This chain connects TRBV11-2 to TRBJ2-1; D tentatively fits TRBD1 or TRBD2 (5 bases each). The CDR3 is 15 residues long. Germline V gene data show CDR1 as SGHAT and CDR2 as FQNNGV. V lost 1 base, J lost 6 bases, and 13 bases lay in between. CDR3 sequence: CASSLAGYGANEQFF. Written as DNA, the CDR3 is TGTGCCAGCAGCTTAGCGGGGTATGGGGCCAATGAGCAGTTCTTC. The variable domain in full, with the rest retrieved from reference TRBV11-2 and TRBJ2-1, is EAGVAQSPRYKIIEKRQSVAFWCNPISGHATLYWYQQILGQGPKLLIQFQNNGVVDDSQLPKDRFSAERLKGVDSTLKIQPAKLEDSAVYLCASSLAGYGANEQFFGPGTRLTVL.

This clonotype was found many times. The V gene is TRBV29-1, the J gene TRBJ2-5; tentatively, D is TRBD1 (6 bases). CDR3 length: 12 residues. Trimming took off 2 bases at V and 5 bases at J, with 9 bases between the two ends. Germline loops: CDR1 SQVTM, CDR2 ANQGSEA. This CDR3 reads CSVERGWETQYF. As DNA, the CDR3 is TGCAGCGTTGAAAGGGGGTGGGAGACCCAGTACTTC.

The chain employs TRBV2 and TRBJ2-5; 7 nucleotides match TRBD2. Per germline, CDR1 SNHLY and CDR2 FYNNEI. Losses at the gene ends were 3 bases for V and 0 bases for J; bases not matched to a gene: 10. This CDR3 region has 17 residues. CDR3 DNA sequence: TGTGCCAGCAGTGAGGGTCAGGGCGGACTAGACCAAGAGACCCAGTACTTC. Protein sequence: CASSEGQGGLDQETQYF. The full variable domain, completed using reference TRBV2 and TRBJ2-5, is EPEVTQTPSHQVTQMGQEVILRCVPISNHLYFYWYRQILGQKVEFLVSFYNNEISEKSEIFDDQFSVERPDGSNFTLKIRSTKLEDSAMYFCASSEGQGGLDQETQYFGPGTRLLVL.

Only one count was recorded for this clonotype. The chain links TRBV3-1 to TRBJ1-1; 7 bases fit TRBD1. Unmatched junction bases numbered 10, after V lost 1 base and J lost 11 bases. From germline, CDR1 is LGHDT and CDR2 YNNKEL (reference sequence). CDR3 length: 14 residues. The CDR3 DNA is TGTGCCAGCAGCCAAGGAACCCGACAGGGTAGGGCTTTCTTT. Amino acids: CASSQGTRQGRAFF.

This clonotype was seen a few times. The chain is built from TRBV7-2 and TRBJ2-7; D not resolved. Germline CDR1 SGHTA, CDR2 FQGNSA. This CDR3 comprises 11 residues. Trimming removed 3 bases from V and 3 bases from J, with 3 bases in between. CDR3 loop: CASSFHYEQYF. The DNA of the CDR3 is TGTGCCAGCAGCTTCCACTACGAGCAGTACTTC.

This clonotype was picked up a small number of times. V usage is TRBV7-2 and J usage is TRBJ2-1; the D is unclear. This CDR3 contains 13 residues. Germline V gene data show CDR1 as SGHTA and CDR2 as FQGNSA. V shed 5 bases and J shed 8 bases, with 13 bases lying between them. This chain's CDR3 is CASSVRMADEQFF. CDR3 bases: TGTGCCAGCAGCGTACGGATGGCCGATGAGCAGTTCTTC.

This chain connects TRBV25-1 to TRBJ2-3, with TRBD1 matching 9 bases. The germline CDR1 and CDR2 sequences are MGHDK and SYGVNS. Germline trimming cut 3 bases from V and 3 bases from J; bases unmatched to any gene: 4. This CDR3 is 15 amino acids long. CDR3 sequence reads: CASSDSDRGTDTQYF. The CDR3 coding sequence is TGTGCCAGCAGTGATTCGGACAGGGGAACAGATACGCAGTATTTT.

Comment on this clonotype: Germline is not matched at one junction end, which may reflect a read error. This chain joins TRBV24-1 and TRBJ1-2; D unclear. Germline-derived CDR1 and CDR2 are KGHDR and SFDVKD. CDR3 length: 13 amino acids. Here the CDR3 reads CAASAAANYGYTF. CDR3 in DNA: TGTGCCGCCAGTGCAGCGGCCAACTATGGCTACACCTTC.

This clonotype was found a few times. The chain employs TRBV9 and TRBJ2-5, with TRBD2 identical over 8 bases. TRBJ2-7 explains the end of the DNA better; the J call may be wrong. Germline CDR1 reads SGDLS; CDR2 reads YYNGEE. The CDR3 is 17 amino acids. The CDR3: CASSALPGGESRHEQYF. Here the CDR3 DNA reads TGTGCCAGCAGCGCACTTCCGGGGGGGGAATCAAGACACGAGCAGTACTTC.

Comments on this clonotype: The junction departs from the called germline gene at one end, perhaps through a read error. The CDR3 sequence is CASGLAGQRSDTQYF. The CDR3 nucleotides read TGTGCCAGCGGCTTAGCGGGCCAGCGGTCAGATACGCAGTATTTT. The J gene is TRBJ2-3, the V gene TRBV7-2; 7 positions agree with TRBD2. The germline V gene encodes CDR1 SGHTA and CDR2 FQGNSA. CDR3 length: 15 residues. The full variable domain, with the rest looked up from reference TRBV7-2 and TRBJ2-3, is GAGVSQSPSNKVTEKGKDVELRCDPISGHTALYWYRQSLGQGLEFLIYFQGNSAPDKSGLPSDRFSAERTGGSVSTLTIQRTQQEDSAVYLCASGLAGQRSDTQYFGPGTRLTVL.

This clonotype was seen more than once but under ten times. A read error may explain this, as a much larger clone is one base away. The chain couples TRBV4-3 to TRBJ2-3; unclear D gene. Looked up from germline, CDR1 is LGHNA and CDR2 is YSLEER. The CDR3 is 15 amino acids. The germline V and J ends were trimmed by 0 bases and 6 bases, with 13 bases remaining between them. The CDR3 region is CASSQERKTRDTQYF. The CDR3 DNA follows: TGCGCCAGCAGCCAAGAAAGGAAAACCAGGGATACGCAGTATTTT.

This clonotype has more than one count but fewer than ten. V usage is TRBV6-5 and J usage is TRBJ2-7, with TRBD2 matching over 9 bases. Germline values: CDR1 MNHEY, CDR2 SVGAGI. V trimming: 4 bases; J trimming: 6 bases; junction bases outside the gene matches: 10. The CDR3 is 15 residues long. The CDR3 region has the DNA TGTGCCAGCAGTTTAGTGGCGGGAGGGTCGGGCGAGCAGTACTTC. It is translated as CASSLVAGGSGEQYF.

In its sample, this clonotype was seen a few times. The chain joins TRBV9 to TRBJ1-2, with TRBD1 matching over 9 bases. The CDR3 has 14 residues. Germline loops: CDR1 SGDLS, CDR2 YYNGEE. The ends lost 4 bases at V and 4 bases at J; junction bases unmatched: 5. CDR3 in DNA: TGTGCCAGCAGCCGGGACAGGGCTTCCTATGGCTACACCTTC. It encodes CASSRDRASYGYTF.

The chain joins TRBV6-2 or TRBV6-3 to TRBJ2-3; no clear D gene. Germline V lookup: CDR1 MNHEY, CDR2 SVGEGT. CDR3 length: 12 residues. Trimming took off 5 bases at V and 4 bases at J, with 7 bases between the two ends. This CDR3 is CASSGSPDTQYF. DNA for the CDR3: TGTGCCAGCAGTGGCAGCCCAGATACGCAGTATTTT.

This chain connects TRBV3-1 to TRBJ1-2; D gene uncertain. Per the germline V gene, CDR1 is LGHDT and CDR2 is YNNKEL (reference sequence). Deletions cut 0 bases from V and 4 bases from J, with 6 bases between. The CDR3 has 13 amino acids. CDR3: CASSQEIGYGYTF. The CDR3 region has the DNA TGTGCCAGCAGCCAAGAGATAGGCTATGGCTACACCTTC.

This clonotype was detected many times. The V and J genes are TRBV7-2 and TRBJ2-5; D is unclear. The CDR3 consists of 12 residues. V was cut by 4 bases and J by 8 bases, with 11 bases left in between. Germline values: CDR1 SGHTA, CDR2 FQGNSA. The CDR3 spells CASSYSTLTQYF. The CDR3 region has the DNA TGTGCCAGCAGCTACTCAACTTTAACCCAGTACTTC.

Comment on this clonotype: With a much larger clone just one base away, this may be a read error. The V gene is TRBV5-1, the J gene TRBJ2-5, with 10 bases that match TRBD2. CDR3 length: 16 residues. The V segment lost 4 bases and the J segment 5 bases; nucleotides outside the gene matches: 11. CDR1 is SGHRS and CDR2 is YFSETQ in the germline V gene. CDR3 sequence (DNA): TGCGCCAGCAGCGTGGCGGCTAGCGGGGGTCGGGAGACCCAGTACTTC. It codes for CASSVAASGGRETQYF.

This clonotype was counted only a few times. CDR3 coding DNA: TGTGCCAGCAGCGTAGGACAGACACCTTCAGAGACCCAGTACTTC. It codes for CASSVGQTPSETQYF. This chain joins TRBV9 and TRBJ2-5, with a weak D call TRBD1 (5 bases). Trimming took 0 bases from V and 4 from J, leaving 13 bases between them. CDR1 is SGDLS and CDR2 is YYNGEE in the germline V gene. The CDR3 spans 15 residues.

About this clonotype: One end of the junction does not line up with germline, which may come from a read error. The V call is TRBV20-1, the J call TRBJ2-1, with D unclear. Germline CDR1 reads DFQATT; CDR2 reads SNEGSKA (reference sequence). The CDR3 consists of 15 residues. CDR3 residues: CSARAGGSSYNVQFF. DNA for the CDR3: TGCAGTGCTAGAGCGGGCGGAAGCTCCTACAATGTGCAGTTCTTC.

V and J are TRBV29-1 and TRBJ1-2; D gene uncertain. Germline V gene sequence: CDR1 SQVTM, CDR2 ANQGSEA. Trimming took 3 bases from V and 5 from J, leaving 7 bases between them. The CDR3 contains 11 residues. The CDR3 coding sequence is TGCAGCGTTGACCCGGAGTATGGCTACACCTTC. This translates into CSVDPEYGYTF.

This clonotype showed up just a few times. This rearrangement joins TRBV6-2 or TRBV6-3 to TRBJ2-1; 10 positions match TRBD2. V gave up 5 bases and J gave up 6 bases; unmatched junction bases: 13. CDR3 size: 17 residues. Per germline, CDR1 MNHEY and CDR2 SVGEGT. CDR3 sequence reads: CASSAHASGGVGNEQFF. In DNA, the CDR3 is TGTGCCAGCAGTGCCCATGCTAGCGGGGGAGTGGGCAATGAGCAGTTCTTC.

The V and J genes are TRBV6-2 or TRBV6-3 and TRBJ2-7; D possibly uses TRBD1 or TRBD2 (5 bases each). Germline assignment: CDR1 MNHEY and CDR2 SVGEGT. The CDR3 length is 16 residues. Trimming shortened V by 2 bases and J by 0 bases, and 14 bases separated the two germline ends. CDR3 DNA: TGTGCCAGCAGTTACATGGGACGACAGACCTCCTACGAGCAGTACTTC. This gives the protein CASSYMGRQTSYEQYF.

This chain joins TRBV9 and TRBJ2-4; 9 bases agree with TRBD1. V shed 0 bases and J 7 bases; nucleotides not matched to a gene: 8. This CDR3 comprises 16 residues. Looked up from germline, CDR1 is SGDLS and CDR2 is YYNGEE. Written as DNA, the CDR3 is TGTGCCAGCAGCGTAGGCCGGGACAGGGTAAGGAACATTCAGTACTTC. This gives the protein CASSVGRDRVRNIQYF.

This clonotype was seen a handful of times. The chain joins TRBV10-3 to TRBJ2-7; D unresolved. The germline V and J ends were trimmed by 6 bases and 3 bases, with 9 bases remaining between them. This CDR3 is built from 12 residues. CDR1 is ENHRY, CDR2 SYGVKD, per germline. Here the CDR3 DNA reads TGTGCCATCAGCGGCAGGCTCTACGAGCAGTACTTC. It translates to CAISGRLYEQYF.